This TCR beta chain was documented in a study of a mutant IDH1 vaccine in newly diagnosed glioma. Clones were sequenced by immunoSEQ multiplex PCR, and TCRdb holds only the in-frame ones, with some missing. The sample records tens of thousands of clones, approximately 81% being singletons. To note about this clone: Its specificity is unknown.

Germline V gene lookup returns CDR1 MNHEY and CDR2 SVGAGI. V was cut by 4 bases and J by 10 bases, with 14 bases left in between. The CDR3 totals 14 residues. Time point defined: week 35, safety follow-up. Vaccinated patients received 300 ug of mutant IDH1 20-mer peptide per dose, with topical imiquimod. The specimen was PBMCs, collected from a glioma patient whose treatment included an IDH1 peptide vaccine. The rearrangement uses TRBV6-5 and TRBJ1-6; D remains ambiguous. The clonotype comes from a man aged 25 to 40 with glioma. CDR3 sequence (DNA): TGTGCCAGCAGTTCGAAGGGCAATGGGTCACCCCTCCACTTT. This codes for CASSSKGNGSPLHF.